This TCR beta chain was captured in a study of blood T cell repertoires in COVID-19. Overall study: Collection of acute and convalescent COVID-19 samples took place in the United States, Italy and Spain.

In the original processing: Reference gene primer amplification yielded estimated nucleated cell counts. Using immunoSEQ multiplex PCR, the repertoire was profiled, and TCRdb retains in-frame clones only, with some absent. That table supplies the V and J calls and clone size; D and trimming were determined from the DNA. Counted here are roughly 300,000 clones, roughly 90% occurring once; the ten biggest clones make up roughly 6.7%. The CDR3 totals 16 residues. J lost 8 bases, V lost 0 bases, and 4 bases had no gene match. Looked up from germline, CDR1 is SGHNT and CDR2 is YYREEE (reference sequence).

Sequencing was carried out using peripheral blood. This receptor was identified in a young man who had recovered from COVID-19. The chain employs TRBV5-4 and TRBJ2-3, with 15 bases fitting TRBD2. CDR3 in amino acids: CASSLVGTSGRLTQYF. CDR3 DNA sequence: TGTGCCAGCAGCTTGGTGGGGACTAGCGGGAGGCTTACGCAGTATTTT.